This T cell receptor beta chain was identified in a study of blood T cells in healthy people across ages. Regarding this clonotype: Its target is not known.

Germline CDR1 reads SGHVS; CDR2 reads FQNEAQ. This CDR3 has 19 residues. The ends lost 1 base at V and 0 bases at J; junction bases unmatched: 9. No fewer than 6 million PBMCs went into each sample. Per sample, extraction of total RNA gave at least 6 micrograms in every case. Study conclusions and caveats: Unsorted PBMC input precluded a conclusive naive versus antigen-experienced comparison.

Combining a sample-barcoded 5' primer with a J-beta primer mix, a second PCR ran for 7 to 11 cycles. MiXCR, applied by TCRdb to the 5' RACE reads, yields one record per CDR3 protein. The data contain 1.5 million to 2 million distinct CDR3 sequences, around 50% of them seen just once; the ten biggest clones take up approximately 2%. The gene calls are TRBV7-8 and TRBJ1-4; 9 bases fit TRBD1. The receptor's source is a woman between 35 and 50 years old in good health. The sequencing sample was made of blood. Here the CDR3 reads CASSLVYRDRVTTNEKLFF. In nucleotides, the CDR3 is TGTGCCAGCAGCTTAGTATACAGGGACAGGGTGACAACTAATGAAAAACTGTTTTTT.